This T cell receptor beta chain was captured in a study of cytomegalovirus exposure and HLA in healthy donors. Trimming stripped 3 bases from V and 6 bases from J, with 5 bases between. CDR3 length: 12 amino acids. CDR1 MRHNA and CDR2 SNTAGT come from the germline V gene. Primers included in the PCR were 60 Vbeta and 13 Jbeta primers. Data came from immunoSEQ multiplex PCR; TCRdb stores just in-frame clones and leaves some out. The sample holds tens of thousands of clones; under 9% are singletons and the top ten take 2% to 2.5%. The TCR comes from a man between 50 and 59 years old in good health and CMV-seronegative. The chain couples TRBV6-4 to TRBJ2-2; D is ambiguous. Sample: PBMCs. The CDR3 protein is CASSDRAGELFF. CDR3 nucleotides: TGTGCCAGCAGTGATCGTGCCGGGGAGCTGTTTTTT.